One and the same sample provided the 14 T cell receptor beta chains below, sequenced in a study of OX40 agonist ivuxolimab in advanced cancers. The data were produced by immunoSEQ multiplex PCR, yet TCRdb's version contains in-frame clones alone and is incomplete. The table records tens of thousands of clones, roughly 90% of them present only once. Sequenced material: CD4+ or CD8+ T cells sorted from blood, taken in a trial of the OX40 agonist ivuxolimab. The source is an adult with an advanced solid tumor such as melanoma, head and neck, liver or kidney cancer.

The chain is built from TRBV19 and TRBJ2-1, with 9 bases matching TRBD2. The CDR3 is made up of 15 amino acids. Germline V gives CDR1 LNHDA, CDR2 SQIVND (reference sequence). Unmatched junction bases numbered 9, after V lost 7 bases and J lost 5 bases. This chain's CDR3 is CASIPSSGGHNEQFF. The CDR3 DNA is TGTGCCAGTATCCCCAGCAGCGGGGGGCACAATGAGCAGTTCTTC.

The count of this clone is one. This chain uses TRBV12-5 with TRBJ2-7, with D possibly TRBD2 on 6 matching bases. The CDR3 is 14 amino acids. V was shortened by 3 bases and J by 7 bases, with 16 bases between the two germline ends. Germline-derived CDR1 and CDR2 are LGHNT and FRNRAP. CDR3: CASGFRLGTGEQYF. The CDR3 DNA reads as TGTGCTAGTGGTTTTCGACTAGGGACGGGTGAGCAGTACTTC.

This chain links TRBV2 with TRBJ2-2; D is ambiguous. This CDR3 comprises 14 residues. CDR1 SNHLY and CDR2 FYNNEI come from the germline V gene. Trimming left V 4 bases short and J 1 base short, with 7 bases between. This chain's CDR3 is CASSVRQNTGELFF. CDR3 coding DNA: TGTGCCAGCAGTGTACGACAGAACACCGGGGAGCTGTTTTTT. The full variable domain, with the rest looked up from reference TRBV2 and TRBJ2-2, is EPEVTQTPSHQVTQMGQEVILRCVPISNHLYFYWYRQILGQKVEFLVSFYNNEISEKSEIFDDQFSVERPDGSNFTLKIRSTKLEDSAMYFCASSVRQNTGELFFGEGSRLTVL.

This chain connects TRBV6-6 to TRBJ1-6; 9 bases match TRBD1. In germline, CDR1 is MNHNY, CDR2 SVGAGI (reference sequence). The junction had 4 bases not matched to a gene; V was cut back by 2 bases and J by 8 bases. The CDR3 runs 15 residues. CDR3 region: CASSYTGQGDSPLHF. CDR3 nucleotide sequence: TGTGCCAGCAGTTACACGGGACAGGGCGATTCACCCCTCCACTTT.

This clone was seen only once. Compared with germline, one end of the junction differs, possibly owing to a read error. The rearrangement joins TRBV18 to TRBJ1-1; TRBD1 agrees at 8 bases. Germline loops: CDR1 KGHSH, CDR2 LQKENI. The CDR3 spans 13 residues. The CDR3 is CASSPQGGGEAFF. The CDR3, as DNA: TGTGCCAGCTCTCCACAGGGGGGAGGTGAAGCTTTCTTT.

The chain has TRBV7-9 and TRBJ1-4; possible D gene TRBD1, 5 bases. V lost 6 bases, J lost 7 bases, and 21 bases lay in between. CDR1 and CDR2 from the germline V gene are SEHNR and FQNEAQ (reference sequence). There are 16 residues in the CDR3. The CDR3 DNA reads TGTGCCAGCAGATCCCCGGCGGAGCAGGGTCGTGAAAAACTGTTTTTT. It yields the protein CASRSPAEQGREKLFF.

This chain uses TRBV19 with TRBJ2-5; 7 bases match TRBD1. Germline V gene data show CDR1 as LNHDA and CDR2 as SQIVND (reference sequence). The CDR3 totals 13 residues. V trimming: 6 bases; J trimming: 5 bases; junction bases outside the gene matches: 6. CDR3 nucleotide sequence: TGTGCCAGTAGCGAGGGGGCGCGGGAGACCCAGTACTTC. Protein: CASSEGARETQYF.

V is TRBV7-9 and J is TRBJ1-2; D is possibly TRBD1 (6 bases). Germline V CDR1 and CDR2: SEHNR, FQNEAQ (reference sequence). The CDR3 length is 17 residues. Trimming left V 5 bases short and J 7 bases short, with 26 bases between. CDR3 residues: CASSPTAWGGSLRGYTF. The CDR3 nucleotides read TGTGCCAGCAGCCCAACGGCTTGGGGGGGCTCTCTTCGTGGCTACACCTTC.

The J gene is TRBJ2-7, the V gene TRBV5-1, with D perhaps assigned TRBD1 or TRBD2 (6 bases each). Between the trimmed V and J ends, which lost 2 bases and 2 bases, there was a span of 8 bases. The germline V gene encodes CDR1 SGHRS and CDR2 YFSETQ. This CDR3 is 13 amino acids long. Written as DNA, the CDR3 is TGCGCCAGCAGCTTAGGGGGGACCTACGAGCAGTACTTC. It translates to CASSLGGTYEQYF.

By share, this clone ranks as medium-sized. V and J are TRBV29-1 and TRBJ2-2, with 8 bases that match TRBD2. The CDR3 extends over 15 amino acids. Trimming at V came to 6 bases and at J to 3 bases, leaving 9 bases not matched to a gene. The germline gives CDR1 SQVTM, CDR2 ANQGSEA. The CDR3 is CSVPRTSMDTGELFF. In DNA form, the CDR3 reads TGCAGCGTCCCCCGGACTAGCATGGACACCGGGGAGCTGTTTTTT.

Only one count was recorded for this clone. This chain joins TRBV5-6 and TRBJ2-7; 10 bases fit TRBD2. This CDR3 is built from 18 residues. V shed 3 bases and J 8 bases; nucleotides not matched to a gene: 20. Germline loops: CDR1 SGHDT, CDR2 YYEEEE. The CDR3, as DNA: TGTGCCAGCAGCTCTCAGGGGTTCGTTCGGACTAGCGGAGGTCAGCAGTACTTC. This gives the protein CASSSQGFVRTSGGQQYF.

The chain joins TRBV5-1 to TRBJ1-1; 9 positions match TRBD1. The V gene's germline CDR1 is SGHRS and CDR2 YFSETQ. The CDR3 consists of 15 residues. Trimming removed 4 bases from V and 1 base from J; junction bases left unmatched: 5. CDR3 nucleotides: TGCGCCAGCAGCCCGACAGGGGGAGGGAACACTGAAGCTTTCTTT. Translating it yields CASSPTGGGNTEAFF.

This chain joins TRBV6-1 and TRBJ1-5, with D perhaps TRBD1 (6 bases). Trimming removed 0 bases from V and 9 bases from J, with 12 bases in between. Germline V lookup: CDR1 MNHNS, CDR2 SASEGT. The CDR3 covers 14 residues. In nucleotides, the CDR3 is TGTGCCAGCAGTGAAGCCCAGGGGATTCTGCCCCAGCATTTT. Its protein is CASSEAQGILPQHF.

The chain uses TRBV4-1 and TRBJ1-5; the match to TRBD1 covers 9 bases. Germline V gives CDR1 MGHRA, CDR2 YSYEKL. This CDR3 is built from 17 residues. V lost 2 bases and J lost 2; bases outside the gene matches: 7. CDR3 sequence (DNA): TGCGCCAGCAGCCAATTGTGGACAGGGGTAGGCAATCAGCCCCAGCATTTT. The encoded protein is CASSQLWTGVGNQPQHF.